Below, 17 T cell receptor beta chains from the same sample are listed, as sequenced in a study of vaccination effects on CD4 cells after COVID-19. For these TCRs, the target antigens are not known. TCRdb keeps only in-frame clones here, not all; method: immunoSEQ multiplex PCR. The sample gives under 80,000 clones, approximately 73% of which show up once; roughly 1.2% is in the top ten. ViraFEST used viral peptide pools to expand antigen-specific CD4+ T cells before sequencing. The culture ran for about 10 days, and then CD4+ T cells were isolated. Everyone in the study got two shots of either the BNT162b2 or mRNA-1273 vaccine. This material consisted of CD4+ T cells from PBMCs cultured with HCoV-229E spike peptides, taken after COVID-19 vaccination. Every receptor here comes from a human donor who received a COVID-19 vaccine.

As concerns this clone: Other DNA sequences of this sample code for an identical CDR3. V is TRBV7-3 and J is TRBJ2-5; D is uncertain. This CDR3 region has 13 residues. Germline V gene sequence: CDR1 SGHTA, CDR2 FQGTGA. Trimming cost V 5 bases and J 4 bases, with 11 bases left between them. The CDR3 spells CASSLTWGETQYF. CDR3 in DNA: TGTGCCAGCAGCCTGACCTGGGGAGAGACCCAGTACTTC.

This clone is a singleton in its sample. This chain joins TRBV10-3 and TRBJ2-2; 9 bases match TRBD2. The CDR3 totals 18 residues. The germline V gene encodes CDR1 ENHRY and CDR2 SYGVKD. V dropped 7 bases and J dropped 1; count of bases not matched to a gene: 13. The CDR3 loop reads CAINTAGGAYLNTGELFF. The CDR3 bases are TGTGCCATCAATACTGCGGGGGGGGCCTATCTGAACACCGGGGAGCTGTTTTTT.

The chain is built from TRBV5-6 and TRBJ1-4, with 7 bases lining up with TRBD1. CDR1 and CDR2 from the germline V gene are SGHDT and YYEEEE. After removal of 4 bases from V and 2 bases from J, the junction contained 5 bases not matched to a gene. The CDR3 is 15 amino acids. CDR3 loop: CASSANRGTNEKLFF. The CDR3 DNA sequence: TGTGCCAGCAGCGCTAACAGGGGTACTAATGAAAAACTGTTTTTT.

The V gene is TRBV9, the J gene TRBJ1-1; a weak D match, TRBD1 (5 bases). Germline-derived CDR1 and CDR2 are SGDLS and YYNGEE. This CDR3 contains 15 residues. The V end lost 0 bases, the J end lost 0 bases, and 9 bases lay between the germline ends. The CDR3 region is CASSVDNRMNTEAFF. The CDR3 DNA reads as TGTGCCAGCAGCGTAGATAACAGGATGAACACTGAAGCTTTCTTT.

The chain links TRBV7-9 to TRBJ1-1; no reliable D call. CDR1 is SEHNR and CDR2 is FQNEAQ in the germline V gene (reference sequence). The CDR3 sequence is 15 residues long. Between the trimmed V and J ends, which lost 1 base and 0 bases, there was a span of 9 bases. CDR3 sequence: CASSLVGSLNTEAFF. DNA for the CDR3: TGTGCCAGCAGCTTAGTTGGGAGTTTGAACACTGAAGCTTTCTTT. Supplemented by reference TRBV7-9 and TRBJ1-1, the full variable domain reads DTGVSQNPRHKITKRGQNVTFRCDPISEHNRLYWYRQTLGQGPEFLTYFQNEAQLEKSRLLSDRFSAERPKGSFSTLEIQRTEQGDSAMYLCASSLVGSLNTEAFFGQGTRLTVV.

The rearrangement uses TRBV2 and TRBJ1-6, with a weak D call TRBD1 (6 bases). Between the trimmed V and J ends, which lost 4 bases and 3 bases, there was a span of 10 bases. The CDR3 spans 15 residues. In germline, CDR1 is SNHLY, CDR2 FYNNEI. This CDR3 reads CASSVYRDYNSPLHF. The DNA of the CDR3 is TGTGCCAGCAGTGTTTACAGGGACTATAATTCACCCCTCCACTTT.

The chain carries TRBV2 and TRBJ1-2, with no clear D. Between the trimmed V and J ends, which lost 2 bases and 7 bases, there was a span of 5 bases. This CDR3 has 11 residues. The germline CDR1 and CDR2 sequences are SNHLY and FYNNEI. CDR3 protein: CASSEWVGYTF. In nucleotides, the CDR3 is TGTGCCAGCAGTGAATGGGTTGGCTACACCTTC.

The rearrangement uses TRBV30 and TRBJ2-3; no clear D gene. The V gene lost 0 bases and the J gene lost 4 bases, with 11 bases spanning the gap. This CDR3 has 14 amino acids. Germline CDR1 and CDR2: GTSNPN and SVGIG (reference sequence). CDR3 sequence reads: CAWSVHVISDTQYF. The CDR3 region has the DNA TGTGCCTGGAGTGTCCACGTTATTTCAGATACGCAGTATTTT. The variable domain in full, with the rest retrieved from reference TRBV30 and TRBJ2-3, is SQTIHQWPATLVQPVGSPLSLECTVEGTSNPNLYWYRQAAGRGLQLLFYSVGIGQISSEVPQNLSASRPQDRQFILSSKKLLLSDSGFYLCAWSVHVISDTQYFGPGTRLTVL.

The sample holds a few counts of this clone. The chain is built from TRBV7-7 and TRBJ2-2; 8 nucleotides line up with TRBD1. The V gene's germline CDR1 is SSHAT and CDR2 FNYEAQ (reference sequence). Unmatched junction bases numbered 5, after V lost 5 bases and J lost 6 bases. The CDR3 extends over 14 amino acids. This CDR3 is CASSATTGAGELFF. The DNA for the CDR3 is TGTGCCAGCAGCGCCACGACAGGGGCCGGGGAGCTGTTTTTT.

Worth noting for this clone: The DNA is omitted, as the CDR3 cannot be located on it reliably, and the CDR3 follows TCRdb's listing. The V gene is TRBV3-1 (or the pseudogene TRBV3-2), the J gene TRBJ1-2. Germline CDR1 LGHDT, CDR2 YNNKEL (reference sequence). The CDR3 has 19 amino acids, counting both end residues. Here the CDR3 reads CASSLGNQYFGNRVYGYTF.

This clone was found many times. The chain has TRBV7-8 and TRBJ2-5; 13 nucleotides align to TRBD2. The CDR3 totals 18 residues. From germline, CDR1 is SGHVS and CDR2 FQNEAQ. The V gene end was trimmed by 5 bases and the J gene end by 5 bases; junction bases not matched to a gene: 14. As DNA, the CDR3 is TGTGCCAGCAGCACGCGGACTGTGACTAGCGGGGGGAGGGAGACCCAGTACTTC. It encodes CASSTRTVTSGGRETQYF. Together with reference TRBV7-8 and TRBJ2-5, the CDR3 gives the full variable domain: GAGVSQSPRYKVAKRGQDVALRCDPISGHVSLFWYQQALGQGPEFLTYFQNEAQLDKSGLPSDRFFAERPEGSVSTLKIQRTQQEDSAVYLCASSTRTVTSGGRETQYFGPGTRLLVL.

The rearrangement links TRBV6-5 to TRBJ2-5; no definite D call. Germline V lookup: CDR1 MNHEY, CDR2 SVGAGI. The CDR3 is 13 amino acids. With 4 bases removed from V and 4 bases from J, the gap between germline ends came to 10 bases. The CDR3 reads CASSSSRRETQYF. The CDR3 DNA follows: TGTGCCAGCAGTTCATCCCGGCGAGAGACCCAGTACTTC.

The gene calls are TRBV4-1 and TRBJ1-1; unclear D gene. CDR1 and CDR2 (germline): MGHRA, YSYEKL. Trimming cost V 0 bases and J 0 bases, with 11 bases left between them. This CDR3 is 16 amino acids long. CDR3 loop: CASSQDGQKVNTEAFF. The CDR3 DNA follows: TGCGCCAGCAGCCAAGATGGGCAGAAAGTGAACACTGAAGCTTTCTTT.

V is TRBV7-2 and J is TRBJ2-5; D gene unclear. Looked up from germline, CDR1 is SGHTA and CDR2 is FQGNSA. The CDR3 covers 14 residues. Trimming took off 2 bases at V and 5 bases at J, with 12 bases between the two ends. CDR3 coding DNA: TGTGCCAGCAGCTTAAATGGAGCCAGGGAGACCCAGTACTTC. This codes for CASSLNGARETQYF.

This sequence joins TRBV28 and TRBJ1-6; D remains unclear. V lost 4 bases to trimming and J lost 6 bases, with 16 bases between them. The CDR3 totals 16 residues. Germline CDR1 is MDHEN and CDR2 is SYDVKM. For the CDR3, the DNA is TGTGCCAGCAGTTCCCCCTCGGAGGCGTTTAATTCACCCCTCCACTTT. Its translation: CASSSPSEAFNSPLHF.

The chain couples TRBV6-1 to TRBJ2-5, with D possibly being TRBD1 (6 bases). This CDR3 contains 14 residues. Per germline, CDR1 MNHNS and CDR2 SASEGT. V was trimmed by 2 bases and J by 4 bases, leaving 11 bases between them. For the CDR3, the DNA is TGTGCCAGCAGTGAACGCGCCAGGGGAGAGACCCAGTACTTC. Its protein is CASSERARGETQYF.

CDR3 residues: CASSLSGAYEQYV. Written as DNA, the CDR3 is TGTGCCAGCAGCTTAAGTGGGGCCTACGAGCAGTACGTC. This rearrangement joins TRBV7-9 to TRBJ2-7, with D uncertain. CDR1 and CDR2 (germline): SEHNR, FQNEAQ (reference sequence). The CDR3 consists of 13 residues. V lost 2 bases to trimming and J lost 2 bases, with 7 bases between them.